What follows are 21 T cell receptor beta chains derived from one specimen sequenced in a study of blood T cell repertoires in COVID-19. Sequenced by immunoSEQ multiplex PCR; TCRdb stores in-frame clones only, minus some. The sample holds fewer than 450,000 clones; about 87% are singletons and the top ten take nearly 6.5%. Sequenced: peripheral blood. The receptors derive from a woman aged 45 to 65 with COVID-19, enrolled during active disease.

This clone was counted a few times. The CDR3 DNA follows: TGCGCCAGCAGCCAAGATGGGGGGGGGACGGGCACTGAAGCTTTCTTT. Its protein product is CASSQDGGGTGTEAFF. The V gene is TRBV4-3, the J gene TRBJ1-1, with D perhaps matching TRBD1 (5 bases). Trimming shortened V by 0 bases and J by 4 bases, and 15 bases separated the two germline ends. The V gene's germline CDR1 is LGHNA and CDR2 YSLEER. The CDR3 runs to 16 residues.

The rearrangement joins TRBV18 to TRBJ1-3; D is unclear. Germline lookup yields CDR1 KGHSH and CDR2 LQKENI. The CDR3 is 16 amino acids. Trimming took off 2 bases at V and 4 bases at J, with 15 bases between the two ends. For the CDR3, the DNA is TGTGCCAGCTCACCATATCCGCAGTCGTCCGGAAACACCATATATTTT. It codes for CASSPYPQSSGNTIYF.

Only one count was recorded for this clone. This same CDR3 is encoded by further DNA sequences in the sample. This chain joins TRBV18 and TRBJ1-1, with D perhaps TRBD1 (5 bases). This CDR3 comprises 13 residues. The germline V and J ends were trimmed by 2 bases and 4 bases, with 8 bases remaining between them. CDR1 and CDR2 from the germline V gene are KGHSH and LQKENI. In DNA form, the CDR3 reads TGTGCCAGCTCACCAAGGCAGGGCACTGAAGCTTTCTTT. Its translation: CASSPRQGTEAFF.

This clone was seen only a few times. The chain combines TRBV2 with TRBJ1-4; D gene ambiguous. V lost 1 base and J 5 bases, leaving 8 bases between the germline ends. CDR1 and CDR2 from the germline V gene are SNHLY and FYNNEI. The CDR3 is made up of 14 amino acids. The chain's CDR3 is CASSEGQRNEKLFF. In nucleotides, the CDR3 is TGTGCCAGCAGTGAAGGCCAACGGAATGAAAAACTGTTTTTT.

This chain joins TRBV6-2 or TRBV6-3 and TRBJ2-3; D ambiguous. V lost 2 bases, J lost 4 bases, and 13 bases lay in between. The CDR3 loop spans 15 amino acids. Germline values: CDR1 MNHEY, CDR2 SVGEGT. Here the CDR3 reads CASSYGPRIPDTQYF. As DNA, the CDR3 is TGTGCCAGCAGTTACGGGCCACGTATTCCAGATACGCAGTATTTT.

This chain joins TRBV6-2 or TRBV6-3 and TRBJ2-7; the match to TRBD1 covers 8 bases. The V gene end was trimmed by 5 bases and the J gene end by 2 bases; junction bases not matched to a gene: 11. The CDR3 is 16 amino acids. The germline V gene has CDR1 MNHEY and CDR2 SVGEGT. CDR3 DNA sequence: TGTGCCAGCAGTCCACAACAGGGGGTGAGGACCTACGAGCAGTACTTC. Its translation is CASSPQQGVRTYEQYF.

This rearrangement joins TRBV7-6 to TRBJ2-5; the match to TRBD2 covers 11 bases. This CDR3 is built from 19 residues. V shed 6 bases and J 2 bases; nucleotides not matched to a gene: 17. Germline CDR1 SGHVS, CDR2 FNYEAQ. CDR3 coding DNA: TGTGCCAGCAGGGATTCGGACAGGGCTCTAGCGGGAGGACAAGAGACCCAGTACTTC. Residues: CASRDSDRALAGGQETQYF.

This chain connects TRBV20-1 to TRBJ1-5; D perhaps matches TRBD1 (6 bases). This CDR3 region has 13 residues. Germline assignment: CDR1 DFQATT and CDR2 SNEGSKA (reference sequence). Trimming took off 3 bases at V and 3 bases at J, with 9 bases between the two ends. CDR3 sequence reads: CSASLGANQPQHF. CDR3 sequence (DNA): TGCAGTGCTAGTTTGGGGGCCAATCAGCCCCAGCATTTT.

The chain combines TRBV10-2 with TRBJ2-1, with TRBD2 identical over 11 bases. CDR1 is WSHSY, CDR2 SAAADI, per germline. The junction had 6 bases not matched to a gene; V was cut back by 6 bases and J by 5 bases. The CDR3 runs 15 residues. CDR3: CASRAGLADHNEQFF. CDR3 bases: TGCGCCAGCAGGGCGGGACTAGCGGACCACAATGAGCAGTTCTTC.

The rearrangement joins TRBV18 to TRBJ1-3; a possible D gene is TRBD1 (6 bases). CDR3 length equals 15 residues. Germline V lookup: CDR1 KGHSH, CDR2 LQKENI. V was cut by 3 bases and J by 0 bases, with 9 bases left in between. The chain's CDR3 is CASSPDRTSGNTIYF. The CDR3 nucleotides read TGTGCCAGCTCACCCGACAGGACCTCTGGAAACACCATATATTTT.

This clone was counted a few times. The CDR3 loop is CASSILGRVDIQHF. CDR3 DNA sequence: TGTGCCAGTAGTATTCTCGGGAGGGTTGATATCCAGCATTTT. This rearrangement joins TRBV19 to TRBJ1-5; D unclear. The CDR3 has 14 amino acids. Germline values: CDR1 LNHDA, CDR2 SQIVND (reference sequence). Trimming took 3 bases from V and 12 from J, leaving 18 bases between them.

This chain uses TRBV5-4 with TRBJ2-1, with TRBD2 as a possible D gene (6 bases). CDR3 length equals 15 residues. Trimming stripped 0 bases from V and 1 base from J, with 8 bases between. Germline CDR1 reads SGHNT; CDR2 reads YYREEE (reference sequence). CDR3 loop: CASSLAGDSYNEQFF. The CDR3 DNA follows: TGTGCCAGCAGCTTGGCGGGAGATTCCTACAATGAGCAGTTCTTC.

This CDR3 is CASSPVTAGNQPQHF. The CDR3 DNA reads as TGTGCCAGCAGCCCCGTTACCGCGGGGAATCAGCCCCAGCATTTT. This rearrangement joins TRBV6-2 or TRBV6-3 to TRBJ1-5; D is undetermined. Germline CDR1 MNHEY, CDR2 SVGEGT. Deletions cut 6 bases from V and 4 bases from J, with 16 bases between. This CDR3 spans 15 amino acids.

The rearrangement joins TRBV25-1 to TRBJ1-4, with D perhaps matching TRBD1 (5 bases). The CDR3 is 16 amino acids. Germline values: CDR1 MGHDK, CDR2 SYGVNS. V was shortened by 3 bases and J by 7 bases, with 18 bases between the two germline ends. The CDR3 here is CASSDAVGGGAEKLFF. Here the CDR3 DNA reads TGTGCCAGCAGTGATGCTGTCGGGGGAGGAGCTGAAAAACTGTTTTTT.

The rearrangement links TRBV2 to TRBJ1-1; D gene unclear. The V gene lost 1 base and the J gene lost 10 bases, with 13 bases spanning the gap. The CDR3 contains 13 residues. Germline assignment: CDR1 SNHLY and CDR2 FYNNEI. This CDR3 is CASSEVSFSGAFF. The CDR3 nucleotides are TGTGCCAGCAGTGAAGTCAGTTTCAGTGGAGCTTTCTTT.

Only one count was recorded for this clone. The rearrangement links TRBV12-3 or TRBV12-4 to TRBJ2-1, with D perhaps TRBD1 (5 bases). CDR3 size: 13 residues. V was trimmed by 1 base and J by 10 bases, leaving 11 bases between them. The CDR3 region has the DNA TGTGCCAGCAGTTTAGACAGGTCGGGCGAGCAGTTCTTC. Translation: CASSLDRSGEQFF.

This clone was counted a single time. The V gene is TRBV3-1 (or the pseudogene TRBV3-2), the J gene TRBJ2-7, with TRBD1 identical over 7 bases. Germline CDR1 reads LGHDT; CDR2 reads YNNKEL (reference sequence). The CDR3 has 18 residues. The junction had 20 bases not matched to a gene; V was cut back by 4 bases and J by 5 bases. CDR3 DNA sequence: TGTGCCAGCAGCCCTTTCTACACTTTAGGGGGCCGAGAGGACGAGCAGTACTTC. Translated, it gives CASSPFYTLGGREDEQYF.

The V gene is TRBV19, the J gene TRBJ2-4; 11 bases map to TRBD2. The junction had 3 bases not matched to a gene; V was cut back by 4 bases and J by 1 base. The CDR3 spans 16 residues. Germline V CDR1 and CDR2: LNHDA, SQIVND (reference sequence). The CDR3 DNA is TGTGCCAGTAGTACGTTAGCGGGAGGGGCCAAAAACATTCAGTACTTC. It translates to CASSTLAGGAKNIQYF.

This clone was recorded a few times. The rearrangement links TRBV4-1 to TRBJ1-3; D gene uncertain. V was trimmed by 2 bases and J by 1 base, leaving 12 bases between them. Germline V gives CDR1 MGHRA, CDR2 YSYEKL. The CDR3 spans 16 residues. The CDR3: CASSQPDTTSGNTIYF. DNA for the CDR3: TGCGCCAGCAGCCAACCCGATACTACGTCTGGAAACACCATATATTTT.

The chain couples TRBV11-2 to TRBJ2-1; 9 bases fit TRBD1. CDR3 length equals 13 residues. Germline-derived CDR1 and CDR2 are SGHAT and FQNNGV. Trimming removed 5 bases from V and 6 bases from J; junction bases left unmatched: 2. CDR3 in amino acids: CASSTDRGNEQFF. The CDR3, as DNA: TGTGCCAGCAGCACGGACAGGGGCAATGAGCAGTTCTTC.

This clone was seen a single time. This chain connects TRBV24-1 to TRBJ2-5; no firm D call. Trimming cost V 2 bases and J 7 bases, with 10 bases left between them. The V gene's germline CDR1 is KGHDR and CDR2 SFDVKD. The CDR3 is made up of 13 amino acids. The CDR3 DNA sequence: TGTGCCACCAGTGATTACCCTAGTGGGACCCAGTACTTC. Protein sequence: CATSDYPSGTQYF.